This T cell receptor beta chain emerged from a study of regulatory T cells in long-lasting Graves disease (dated by TCRdb to about 2021). Notes on the research overall: Antithyroid drugs had been taken for less than 3 months by newly diagnosed Graves' disease patients. Peripheral blood TCR sequencing and RNA sequencing compared persistent Graves' disease patients with newly diagnosed Graves' disease patients. The study was registered as a clinical trial and conducted in China. A total of around 35 samples underwent TCR sequencing, from about 13 patients with persistent Graves' disease and approximately 20 patients with newly diagnosed Graves' disease. Summary of the overall study and its limitations: Sequencing and analysis were restricted to the TCR beta chain. Preferential use of TRBV28, TRBJ1-2 and TRBJ2-5 was observed in persistent disease, whereas TRBV20-1 and TRBJ2-1 were favored in newly diagnosed disease. As a limitation, the authors acknowledged that the small sample size may reduce accuracy. Compared with newly diagnosed patients, patients with persistent Graves' disease had lower TCR Shannon entropy and fewer highly expanded clones, which suggests clonal expansion. A larger number of public clonotypes was shared among persistent patients (more than 2,500) than among newly diagnosed patients (around 880). Only peripheral blood was studied, because thyroid tissue, the primary lesion, was inaccessible.

This clonotype has a single count. Its antigen specificity is not known. Per-nucleotide qualities are absent, and no much larger clonotype sits a single base away. A single read is weak support. In the paper's terms, the time point label means: newly diagnosed GD, antithyroid drugs for less than 3 months. For both TCR sequencing and RNA sequencing, RNA was extracted from PBMCs in TRIzol. The diagnosis of Graves' disease followed American Thyroid Association guidelines. Recruitment of patients was carried out at an endocrinology department in Xi'an, China. From each patient, about 9 milliliters of peripheral blood was collected into an EDTA anticoagulant tube. Ficoll Paque Plus density gradient separation was used to isolate PBMCs, and no further T cell sorting was done. RNA quality was checked with an Agilent 2100 Bioanalyzer and agarose gel, and concentration with a NanoDrop 2000. V and J are truncated by 3 bases and 12 bases respectively, leaving an intervening sequence of 12 bases. The CDR3 measures 12 amino acids from cysteine to phenylalanine. Here the CDR3 DNA is all that survives: 36 bases in frame from base 1. The germline V gene provides CDR1 MDHEN and CDR2 SYDVKM.

Libraries were made using multiplex PCR. TCRdb lists the instrument as Illumina HiSeq 4000. iRepertoire HTBI primers and Arm-PCR amplification of CDR3 regions were used to construct TCR beta libraries. Before sequencing, the PCR products went through gel purification. Under the source paper's analysis protocol: Gene usage analysis of CDR3 amino acid clonotypes relied on the roughly 67 TRBV and 14 TRBJ segments identified across samples. COPE and FqMerger were used to merge the filtered high-quality paired reads into contigs. BLAST was used to align contigs to IMGT TRBV, TRBD and TRBJ reference genes, and CDR3 was defined according to IMGT. Clonotypes above 0.1% frequency were classified as highly expanded clones. Shannon entropy served as the measure of repertoire diversity, while the Gini coefficient captured V-J evenness. Clonotypes shared by more than one individual were considered public. TCRdb's own reprocessing of the public reads used fastp at Q25 and MiXCR and kept productive beta chains. Here each entry gathers all rows of one CDR3 protein and keeps the most common genes and DNA. The V and J calls here are based on TCRdb, not the publication. This sample comprises approximately 350,000 distinct CDR3 sequences, roughly 15% of them detected only once. The leading ten clones occupy about 19% of the sample.

The same sample was also studied in work on T cells in Graves' hyperthyroidism and ophthalmopathy. Per the second study: Stable Graves' hyperthyroidism was defined as the absence of progression to ophthalmopathy over 18 months of follow-up. The hyperthyroidism patients were between 18 and 65 years old and newly diagnosed, with a disease duration of less than 2 months. Any patient with an uncontrolled infection, another autoimmune disease, pregnancy or lactation was excluded. Diagnoses relied on clinical symptoms, serum thyroxine and TRAb, thyroid ultrasound and orbital computed tomography. The first round of RT-PCR for the TCR CDR3 was performed with the HTBI primer set and the Qiagen OneStep RT-PCR kit. Most expanded thyroid clonotypes (frequency above 0.001) were also found in blood, which suggests that blood repertoires may mirror thyroid immune responses. In cross-validation, a model built on a 13 V-J signature told ophthalmopathy apart from stable hyperthyroidism with less than 90% sensitivity and approximately 84% specificity, and in testing the same model reached 80%/75%. In validation, progression to ophthalmopathy was predicted by the model with more than 65% sensitivity and just over 72% specificity, a median of about 6.8 months before onset. TCR V-J signatures able to tell the groups apart were searched for in a discovery cohort of 95 to 100 patients, of whom roughly 42 had Graves' ophthalmopathy and roughly 58 had stable Graves' hyperthyroidism. An independent validation cohort of fewer than 20 hyperthyroidism patients and more than 15 patients who later progressed to ophthalmopathy tested prospective prediction of ophthalmopathy. The roughly 91 discovery patients were randomly divided into training and test sets at a 7:3 ratio. The study also compared thyroid tissue and blood T-cell repertoires from roughly 6 Graves' hyperthyroidism patients. After sampling, hyperthyroidism patients received methimazole starting at 30 mg daily, and ophthalmopathy patients received high-dose intravenous methylprednisolone. A second multiplex PCR round built the libraries, followed by size selection and purification. Paired-end sequencing of the libraries was performed with 100 bp reads on an Illumina HiSeq2000. SOAPnuke was used to process the raw data, throwing out any read that contained adapters or uncalled bases, had a mean Phred below 15, or lacked an exact constant-primer or identifier match. COPE v1.2.5 was used to merge the high-quality paired reads, and each unique nucleotide sequence was defined as a clonotype. MiTCR v1.1 was used to align the clonotypes against IMGT TRBV, TRBD and TRBJ reference segments. Only V-J combinations with frequency above 0.0001, covering about 99% of repertoires, were analysed. A TCS score was defined as the ratio of F50 (clonal expansion) to E x V (chaos), with BLOSUM62-based TCRdist applied between CDR3 peptides within each V-J. Welch's t-statistics and random forest reduced 514 V-J features to roughly 13, which were used in a naive Bayes classifier (R e1071). No statistical method was used to fix the sample size in advance, and group allocation was not hidden from the investigators. According to the paper, TCR Vbeta CDR3 sequencing was carried out on more than 120 peripheral blood samples, which came from fewer than 50 ophthalmopathy, 75 or so hyperthyroidism and roughly 17 progressor patients.

The chain couples TRBV28 to TRBJ2-1; the D region possibly corresponds to TRBD2 (5 bases align). The sequencing used peripheral blood mononuclear cells (PBMCs), collected at new diagnosis, from a patient treated with antithyroid drugs. This clonotype was sampled from a young woman with Graves disease. Donor details come from another sample of the same person, matched by shared clones. The nucleotide sequence reads as follows: TGTGCCAGCAGTTTCACTAGTACGCCGCAGTTCTTC. It codes for CASSFTSTPQFF. Joined to the reference TRBV28 and TRBJ2-1 proteins, this CDR3 gives the full variable domain: DVKVTQSSRYLVKRTGEKVFLECVQDMDHENMFWYRQDPGLGLRLIYFSYDVKMKEKGDIPEGYSVSREKKERFSLILESASTNQTSMYLCASSFTSTPQFFGPGTRLTVL.